The 5 T cell receptor beta chains presented below share a single source sample, sequenced in a study of technical replicates of blood from a handful of donors. Here immunoSEQ multiplex PCR was the method, and the copy in TCRdb shows in-frame clones only, minus some. The profile shows about 97,000 clones, approximately 96% of them singletons. The sample was T cells isolated from PBMCs. The origin of the receptors is a human donor in good health.

The chain recombines TRBV29-1 with TRBJ1-4; TRBD1 aligns across 9 bases. The CDR3 contains 12 residues. V gave up 4 bases and J gave up 7 bases; unmatched junction bases: 1. CDR1 and CDR2 from the germline V gene are SQVTM and ANQGSEA. CDR3 sequence (DNA): TGCAGCGTTGGGGACAGGGCTGAAAAACTGTTTTTT. Its translation: CSVGDRAEKLFF.

This clone is a singleton in its sample. This rearrangement joins TRBV2 to TRBJ2-7; tentatively, D is TRBD1 (6 bases). The germline V gene encodes CDR1 SNHLY and CDR2 FYNNEI. CDR3 length: 11 amino acids. Between the trimmed V and J ends, which lost 4 bases and 12 bases, there was a span of 13 bases. The CDR3 DNA reads TGTGCCAGCAGTGCTGACAGGTGGTGGTACTTC. It encodes CASSADRWWYF.

This chain joins TRBV29-1 and TRBJ1-2; D might be TRBD1 (5 bases). The V end was cut by 3 bases, the J end by 8 bases, with 16 bases between. The CDR3 is 13 residues long. CDR1 SQVTM and CDR2 ANQGSEA come from the germline V gene. The CDR3 nucleotides read TGCAGCGTTGAGGAGGGGTCCCCGGGAGGCTACACCTTC. Protein: CSVEEGSPGGYTF.

The genes are TRBV2 and TRBJ2-4, with D tentatively TRBD2 (5 bases). Trimming pared 3 bases from V and 0 bases from J, leaving 15 bases between. Germline values: CDR1 SNHLY, CDR2 FYNNEI. The CDR3 has 17 amino acids. Here the CDR3 reads CASSESPGNLAKNIQYF. Here the CDR3 DNA reads TGTGCCAGCAGTGAGTCCCCGGGGAACCTAGCCAAAAACATTCAGTACTTC.

The chain is built from TRBV6-4 and TRBJ1-1; D gene uncertain. Germline lookup yields CDR1 MRHNA and CDR2 SNTAGT. The CDR3 runs to 13 residues. V shed 4 bases and J shed 2 bases, with 8 bases lying between them. CDR3 region: CASSGELNTEAFF. The CDR3 nucleotides are TGTGCCAGCAGTGGAGAGCTTAACACTGAAGCTTTCTTT.